These 12 T cell receptor beta chains share one sample of origin, sequenced in a study of blood T cell repertoires in COVID-19. Libraries were prepared by immunoSEQ multiplex PCR; TCRdb keeps only in-frame clonotypes and omits some of them. The sample records 200,000 to 300,000 clones, approximately 83% being singletons. Sequencing used peripheral blood. Every receptor here comes from a woman aged 30 to 39 who had recovered from COVID-19.

The rearrangement links TRBV5-6 to TRBJ1-1; D is perhaps TRBD1 (6 bases). CDR1 SGHDT and CDR2 YYEEEE come from the germline V gene. V shed 0 bases and J shed 5 bases, with 8 bases lying between them. The CDR3 is 13 residues long. The CDR3 sequence is CASSLGTGTEAFF. CDR3 in DNA: TGTGCCAGCAGCTTGGGCACAGGGACTGAAGCTTTCTTT.

The chain employs TRBV11-2 and TRBJ2-2, with TRBD2 identical over 12 bases. The CDR3 has 16 residues. Trimming cost V 5 bases and J 5 bases; bases outside gene matches: 6. Germline V CDR1 and CDR2: SGHAT, FQNNGV. The CDR3 sequence is CASSPLAGGQTGELFF. Here the CDR3 DNA reads TGTGCCAGCAGCCCCCTAGCGGGGGGGCAAACCGGGGAGCTGTTTTTT.

This sequence joins TRBV6-1 and TRBJ2-1; a weak D match, TRBD1 (6 bases). The V gene's germline CDR1 is MNHNS and CDR2 SASEGT. With 5 bases removed from V and 4 bases from J, the gap between germline ends came to 15 bases. The CDR3 covers 15 residues. In nucleotides, the CDR3 is TGTGCCAGCAGTTTGGGGCAAGGGGGATACAATGAGCAGTTCTTC. The encoded protein is CASSLGQGGYNEQFF.

This clone showed up just once. The genes are TRBV25-1 and TRBJ2-7; tentatively, D is TRBD1 (5 bases). Trimming took off 3 bases at V and 5 bases at J, with 14 bases between the two ends. The CDR3 runs to 14 residues. Germline V gene sequence: CDR1 MGHDK, CDR2 SYGVNS. This CDR3 reads CASSDPGNTDEQYF. The CDR3 nucleotides read TGTGCCAGCAGTGATCCAGGGAACACAGACGAGCAGTACTTC.

The chain combines TRBV6-5 with TRBJ1-2, with D possibly matching TRBD1 (6 bases). Trimming shortened V by 5 bases and J by 0 bases, and 10 bases separated the two germline ends. The CDR3 sequence is 14 residues long. Germline CDR1 MNHEY, CDR2 SVGAGI. CDR3 amino acids: CASSPGQPNYGYTF. The CDR3 nucleotides read TGTGCCAGCAGTCCGGGACAACCTAACTATGGCTACACCTTC.

The chain uses TRBV11-3 and TRBJ2-1, with 13 bases identical to TRBD2. Per the germline V gene, CDR1 is SGHNT and CDR2 is YENEEA. CDR3 length: 15 residues. V lost 6 bases and J lost 9; bases outside the gene matches: 8. The CDR3 region has the DNA TGTGCCAGCAGTGGGGGACTAGCGGGACCCGGTGAGCAGTTCTTC. Translated, it gives CASSGGLAGPGEQFF.

This clone was observed a single time. V gene TRBV5-8 combines with J gene TRBJ1-1, with TRBD1 identical over 9 bases. The CDR3 is 17 amino acids. The germline V gene has CDR1 SGHTS and CDR2 YDEGEE. V lost 4 bases to trimming and J lost 1 base; unmatched junction nucleotides: 11. CDR3 amino acids: CASSPGQGRSRNTEAFF. The CDR3, as DNA: TGTGCCAGCAGCCCCGGACAGGGGAGAAGTCGGAACACTGAAGCTTTCTTT.

The rearrangement joins TRBV29-1 to TRBJ2-5; D unclear. This CDR3 comprises 13 residues. Germline lookup yields CDR1 SQVTM and CDR2 ANQGSEA. V shed 5 bases and J shed 5 bases, with 15 bases lying between them. The DNA for the CDR3 is TGCAGCGTTAGACTCAACCACCGGGAGACCCAGTACTTC. Protein sequence: CSVRLNHRETQYF.

V and J are TRBV3-1 (or the pseudogene TRBV3-2) and TRBJ2-4; D is ambiguous. CDR1 is LGHDT, CDR2 YNNKEL, per germline (reference sequence). V lost 11 bases and J 0 bases, leaving 23 bases between the germline ends. The CDR3 is made up of 17 amino acids. CDR3 protein: CAEAGWVGLLAKNIQYF. DNA for the CDR3: TGTGCCGAAGCTGGTTGGGTGGGCTTACTAGCCAAAAACATTCAGTACTTC.

Written as DNA, the CDR3 is TGTGCCAGCAGTGACAGGACTTCCTACGAGCAGTACTTC. Its protein product is CASSDRTSYEQYF. The V gene is TRBV2, the J gene TRBJ2-7; TRBD2 is a possible D gene (5 bases). Germline-derived CDR1 and CDR2 are SNHLY and FYNNEI. This CDR3 comprises 13 residues. The germline V and J ends were trimmed by 3 bases and 1 base, with 7 bases remaining between them.

The J gene is TRBJ1-4, the V gene TRBV20-1, with D unresolved. The CDR3 length is 16 residues. Germline V CDR1 and CDR2: DFQATT, SNEGSKA (reference sequence). Trimming took off 3 bases at V and 3 bases at J, with 17 bases between the two ends. The CDR3 loop reads CSASPPGTVANEKLFF. In nucleotides, the CDR3 is TGCAGTGCTAGTCCTCCAGGAACGGTAGCTAATGAAAAACTGTTTTTT.

The J gene is TRBJ1-2, the V gene TRBV4-2, with 8 bases fitting TRBD1. The CDR3 is 18 amino acids. The junction had 12 bases not matched to a gene; V was cut back by 3 bases and J by 0 bases. CDR1 is LGHNA and CDR2 is YNFKEQ in the germline V gene. In DNA, the CDR3 is TGTGCCAGCAGCCATCAGAAGACAGGGGCCTCGACTAACTATGGCTACACCTTC. Its protein product is CASSHQKTGASTNYGYTF.